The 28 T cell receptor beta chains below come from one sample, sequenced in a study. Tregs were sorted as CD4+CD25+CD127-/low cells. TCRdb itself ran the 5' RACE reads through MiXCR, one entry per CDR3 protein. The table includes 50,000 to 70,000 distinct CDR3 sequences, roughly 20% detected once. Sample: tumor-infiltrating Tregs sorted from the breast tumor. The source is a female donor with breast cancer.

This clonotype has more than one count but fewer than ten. CDR3 residues: CATQRVQGGYNEQFF. The CDR3 coding sequence is TGTGCCACCCAAAGGGTCCAGGGGGGCTACAATGAGCAGTTCTTC. This chain connects TRBV28 to TRBJ2-1; D possibly corresponds to TRBD1 (7 bases). V lost 10 bases and J lost 3, with 19 bases in between. The CDR3 has 15 residues. Germline lookup yields CDR1 MDHEN and CDR2 SYDVKM.

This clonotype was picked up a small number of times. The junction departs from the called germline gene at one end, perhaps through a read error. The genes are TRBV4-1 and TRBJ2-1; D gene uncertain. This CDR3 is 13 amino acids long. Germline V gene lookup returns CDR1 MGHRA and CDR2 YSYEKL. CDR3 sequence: CASSQDLDFSRIF. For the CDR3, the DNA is TGCGCCAGCAGCCAAGATCTCGACTTCTCTAGGATCTTC.

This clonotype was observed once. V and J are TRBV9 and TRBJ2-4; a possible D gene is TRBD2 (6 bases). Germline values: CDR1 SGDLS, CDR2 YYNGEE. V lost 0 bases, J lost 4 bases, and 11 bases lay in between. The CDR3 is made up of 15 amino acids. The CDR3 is CASSVVPSAKNIQYF. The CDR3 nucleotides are TGTGCCAGCAGCGTAGTTCCTAGCGCGAAAAACATTCAGTACTTC. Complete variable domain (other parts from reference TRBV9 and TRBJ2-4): DSGVTQTPKHLITATGQRVTLRCSPRSGDLSVYWYQQSLDQGLQFLIQYYNGEERAKGNILERFSAQQFPDLHSELNLSSLELGDSALYFCASSVVPSAKNIQYFGAGTRLSVL.

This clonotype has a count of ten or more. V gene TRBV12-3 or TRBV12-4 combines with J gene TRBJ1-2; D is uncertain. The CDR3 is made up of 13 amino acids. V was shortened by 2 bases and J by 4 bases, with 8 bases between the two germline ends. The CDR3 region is CASSLREGYGYTF. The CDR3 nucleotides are TGTGCCAGCAGTTTAAGGGAGGGCTATGGCTACACCTTC.

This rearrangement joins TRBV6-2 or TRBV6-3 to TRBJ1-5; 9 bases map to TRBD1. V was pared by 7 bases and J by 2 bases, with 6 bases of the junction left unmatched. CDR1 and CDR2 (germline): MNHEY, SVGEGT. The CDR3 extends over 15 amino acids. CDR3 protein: CASIPQGAGNQPQHF. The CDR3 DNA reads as TGTGCCAGCATTCCACAGGGGGCGGGCAATCAGCCCCAGCATTTT.

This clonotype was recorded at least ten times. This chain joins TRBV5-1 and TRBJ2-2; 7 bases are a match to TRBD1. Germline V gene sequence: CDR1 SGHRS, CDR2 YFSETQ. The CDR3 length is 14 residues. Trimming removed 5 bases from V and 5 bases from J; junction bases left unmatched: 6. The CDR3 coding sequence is TGCGCCAGCAGAACAGGGGCGCTAACCGGGGAGCTGTTTTTT. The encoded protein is CASRTGALTGELFF.

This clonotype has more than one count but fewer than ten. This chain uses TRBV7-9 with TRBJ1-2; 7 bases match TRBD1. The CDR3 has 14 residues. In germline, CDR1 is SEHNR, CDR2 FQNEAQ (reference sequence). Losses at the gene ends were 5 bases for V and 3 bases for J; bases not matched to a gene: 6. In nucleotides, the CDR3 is TGTGCCAGCAGCGCCACAGGGGCCTACTATGGCTACACCTTC. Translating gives CASSATGAYYGYTF.

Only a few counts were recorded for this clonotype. In DNA form, the CDR3 reads TGTGCCAGCAGTTGGCGTGAGGGTCGCGACACCATATATTTT. It translates to CASSWREGRDTIYF. This chain joins TRBV6-5 and TRBJ1-3, with unresolved D. The CDR3 totals 14 residues. V was trimmed by 4 bases and J by 8 bases, leaving 15 bases between them. Germline assignment: CDR1 MNHEY and CDR2 SVGAGI.

CDR3 protein: CASSYLTGRQPQHF. In DNA, the CDR3 is TGTGCCAGCAGTTACCTAACCGGACGTCAGCCCCAGCATTTT. V usage is TRBV6-2 or TRBV6-3 and J usage is TRBJ1-5; D is undetermined. V shed 2 bases and J shed 6 bases, with 11 bases lying between them. This CDR3 contains 14 residues. Germline V gene sequence: CDR1 MNHEY, CDR2 SVGEGT.

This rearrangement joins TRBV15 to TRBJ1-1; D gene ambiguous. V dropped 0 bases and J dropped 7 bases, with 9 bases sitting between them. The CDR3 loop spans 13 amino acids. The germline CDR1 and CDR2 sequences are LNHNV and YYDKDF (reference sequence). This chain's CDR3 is CATSRDVVGEAFF. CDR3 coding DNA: TGTGCCACCAGCAGAGATGTTGTCGGTGAAGCTTTCTTT.

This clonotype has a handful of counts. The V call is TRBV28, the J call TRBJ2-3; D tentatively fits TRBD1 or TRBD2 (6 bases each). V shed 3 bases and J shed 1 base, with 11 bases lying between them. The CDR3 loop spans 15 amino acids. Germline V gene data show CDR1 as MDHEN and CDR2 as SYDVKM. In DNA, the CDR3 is TGTGCCAGCAGTTTGGGGGGCGAAGGCACAGATACGCAGTATTTT. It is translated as CASSLGGEGTDTQYF.

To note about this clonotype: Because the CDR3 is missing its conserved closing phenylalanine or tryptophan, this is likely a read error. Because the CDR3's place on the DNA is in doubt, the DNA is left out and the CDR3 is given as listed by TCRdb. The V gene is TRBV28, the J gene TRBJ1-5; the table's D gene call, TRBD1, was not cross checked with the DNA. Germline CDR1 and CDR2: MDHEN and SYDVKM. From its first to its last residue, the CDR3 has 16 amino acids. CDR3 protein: CASSLPTGYRNQPLHL.

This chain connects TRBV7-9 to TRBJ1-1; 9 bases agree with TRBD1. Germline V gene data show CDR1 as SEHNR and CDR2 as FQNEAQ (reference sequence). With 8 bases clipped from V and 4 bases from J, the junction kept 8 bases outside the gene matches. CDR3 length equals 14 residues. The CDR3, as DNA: TGTGCCAGCCATATACAGGGGGCGCGCACTGAAGCTTTCTTT. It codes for CASHIQGARTEAFF. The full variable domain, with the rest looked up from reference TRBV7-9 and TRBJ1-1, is DTGVSQNPRHKITKRGQNVTFRCDPISEHNRLYWYRQTLGQGPEFLTYFQNEAQLEKSRLLSDRFSAERPKGSFSTLEIQRTEQGDSAMYLCASHIQGARTEAFFGQGTRLTVV.

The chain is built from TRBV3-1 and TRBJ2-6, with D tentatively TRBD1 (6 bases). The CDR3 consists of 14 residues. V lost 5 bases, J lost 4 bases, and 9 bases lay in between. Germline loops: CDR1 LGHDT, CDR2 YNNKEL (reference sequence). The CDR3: CASSNRDGANVLTF. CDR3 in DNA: TGTGCCAGCAGCAACAGGGACGGGGCCAACGTCCTGACTTTC.

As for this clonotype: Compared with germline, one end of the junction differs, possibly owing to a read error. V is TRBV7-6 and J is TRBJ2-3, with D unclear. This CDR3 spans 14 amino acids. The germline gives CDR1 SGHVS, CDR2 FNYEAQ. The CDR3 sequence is CASSYMPTTDTQCF. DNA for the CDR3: TGTGCCAGCAGTTACATGCCCACCACAGATACGCAGTGTTTT. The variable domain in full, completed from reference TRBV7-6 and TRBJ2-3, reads GAGVSQSPRYKVTKRGQDVALRCDPISGHVSLYWYRQALGQGPEFLTYFNYEAQQDKSGLPNDRFSAERPEGSISTLTIQRTEQRDSAMYRCASSYMPTTDTQCFGPGTRLTVL.

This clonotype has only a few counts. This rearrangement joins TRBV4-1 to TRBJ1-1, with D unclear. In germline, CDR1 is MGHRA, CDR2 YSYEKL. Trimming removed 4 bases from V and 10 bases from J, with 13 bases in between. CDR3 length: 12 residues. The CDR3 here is CASSRLGLGAFF. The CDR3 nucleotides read TGCGCCAGCAGCCGCCTCGGTTTAGGAGCTTTCTTT.

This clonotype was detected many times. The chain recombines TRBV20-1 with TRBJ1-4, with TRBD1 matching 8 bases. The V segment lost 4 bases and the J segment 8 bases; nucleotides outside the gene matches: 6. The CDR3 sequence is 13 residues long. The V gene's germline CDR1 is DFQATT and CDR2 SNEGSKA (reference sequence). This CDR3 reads CSATGGEGEKLFF. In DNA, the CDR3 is TGCAGTGCTACAGGGGGCGAGGGAGAAAAACTGTTTTTT.

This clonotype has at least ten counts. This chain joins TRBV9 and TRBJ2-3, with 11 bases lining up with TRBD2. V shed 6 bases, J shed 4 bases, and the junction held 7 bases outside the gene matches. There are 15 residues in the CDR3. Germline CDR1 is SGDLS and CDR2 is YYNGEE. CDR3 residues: CASTFSLAGADTQYF. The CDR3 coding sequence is TGTGCCAGCACCTTCTCACTAGCGGGAGCAGATACGCAGTATTTT.

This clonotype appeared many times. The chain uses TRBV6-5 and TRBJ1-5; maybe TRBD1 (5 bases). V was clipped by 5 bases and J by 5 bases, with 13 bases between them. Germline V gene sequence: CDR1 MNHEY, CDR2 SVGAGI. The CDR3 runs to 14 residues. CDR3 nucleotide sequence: TGTGCCAGCAGTCGCCGGGACCAGGATCAGCCCCAGCATTTT. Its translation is CASSRRDQDQPQHF.

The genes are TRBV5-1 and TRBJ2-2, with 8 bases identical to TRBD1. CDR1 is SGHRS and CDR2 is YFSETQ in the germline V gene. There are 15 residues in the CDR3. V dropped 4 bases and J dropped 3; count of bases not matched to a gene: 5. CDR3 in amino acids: CASSGGTGHTGELFF. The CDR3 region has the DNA TGCGCCAGCAGCGGGGGGACAGGACACACCGGGGAGCTGTTTTTT.

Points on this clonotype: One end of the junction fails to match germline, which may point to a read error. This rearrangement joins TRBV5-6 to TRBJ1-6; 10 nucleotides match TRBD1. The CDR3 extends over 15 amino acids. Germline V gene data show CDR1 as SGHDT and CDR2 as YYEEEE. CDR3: CASSRYGTGDSPLRF. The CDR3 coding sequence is TGTGCCAGCAGCCGATACGGGACAGGGGATTCACCCCTCCGCTTT.

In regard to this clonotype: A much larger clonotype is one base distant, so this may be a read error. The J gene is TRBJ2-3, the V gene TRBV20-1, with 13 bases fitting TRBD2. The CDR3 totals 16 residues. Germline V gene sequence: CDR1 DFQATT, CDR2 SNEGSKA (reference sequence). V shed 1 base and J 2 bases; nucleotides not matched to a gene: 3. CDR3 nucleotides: TGCAGTGCTAGAGTAGGACTAGCGGGGGCCACAGATACGCAGTATTTT. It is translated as CSARVGLAGATDTQYF.

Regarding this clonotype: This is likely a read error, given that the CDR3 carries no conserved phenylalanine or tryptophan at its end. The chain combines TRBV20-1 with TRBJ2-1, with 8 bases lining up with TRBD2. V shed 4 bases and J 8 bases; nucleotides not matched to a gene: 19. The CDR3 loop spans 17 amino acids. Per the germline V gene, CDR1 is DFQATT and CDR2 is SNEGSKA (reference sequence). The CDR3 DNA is TGCAGTGCTACCTTGTTTGGGGCTAGCGGGTCTCCGGATGAGCAGTTCCTC. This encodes CSATLFGASGSPDEQFL.

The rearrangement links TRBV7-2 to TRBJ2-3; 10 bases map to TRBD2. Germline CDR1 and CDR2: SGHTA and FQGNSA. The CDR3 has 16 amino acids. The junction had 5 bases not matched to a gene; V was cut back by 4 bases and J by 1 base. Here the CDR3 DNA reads TGTGCCAGCAGCTCCCAAGCGGGGGGGCGCACAGATACGCAGTATTTT. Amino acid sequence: CASSSQAGGRTDTQYF.

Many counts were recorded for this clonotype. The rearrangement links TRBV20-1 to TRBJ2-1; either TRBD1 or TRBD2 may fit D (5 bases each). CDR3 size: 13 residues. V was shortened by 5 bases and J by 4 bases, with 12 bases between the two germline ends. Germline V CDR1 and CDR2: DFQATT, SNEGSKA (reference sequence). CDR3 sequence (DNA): TGCAGTGCTCACCGGGACGGTTACAATGAGCAGTTCTTC. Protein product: CSAHRDGYNEQFF.

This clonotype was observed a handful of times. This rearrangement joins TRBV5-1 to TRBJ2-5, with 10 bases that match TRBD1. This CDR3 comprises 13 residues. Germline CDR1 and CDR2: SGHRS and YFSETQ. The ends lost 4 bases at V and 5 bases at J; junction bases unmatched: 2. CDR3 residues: CASSPGQGETQYF. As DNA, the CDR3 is TGCGCCAGCAGCCCGGGACAGGGGGAGACCCAGTACTTC. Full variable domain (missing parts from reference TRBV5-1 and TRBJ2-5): KAGVTQTPRYLIKTRGQQVTLSCSPISGHRSVSWYQQTPGQGLQFLFEYFSETQRNKGNFPGRFSGRQFSNSRSEMNVSTLELGDSALYLCASSPGQGETQYFGPGTRLLVL.

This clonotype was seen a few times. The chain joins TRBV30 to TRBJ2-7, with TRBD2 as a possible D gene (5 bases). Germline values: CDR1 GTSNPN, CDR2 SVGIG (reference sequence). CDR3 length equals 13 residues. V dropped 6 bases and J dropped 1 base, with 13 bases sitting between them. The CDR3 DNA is TGTGCCTGTGCGGGCCTCCTTTCCTACGAGCAGTACTTC. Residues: CACAGLLSYEQYF.

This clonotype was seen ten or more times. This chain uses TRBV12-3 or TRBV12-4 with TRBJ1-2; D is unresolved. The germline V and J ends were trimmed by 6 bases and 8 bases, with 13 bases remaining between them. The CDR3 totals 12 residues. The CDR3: CASSFLRAGYTF. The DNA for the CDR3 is TGTGCCAGCAGCTTCCTTCGGGCGGGCTACACCTTC.